This note documents a single T cell receptor (beta chain) sequence. Its specificity is not known. This CDR3 region has 16 residues. The germline gives CDR1 LGHDT, CDR2 YNNKEL (reference sequence). The data were taken from a study of T cells expressing NK-cell markers. Study observations and caveats: Dominant NKG2C+ clonotype frequencies of 1.0-7.0% of CD8+ T cells were measured in over 5 donors. The CD3+CD56-NKG2C+ fraction was also led by these clonotypes in several donors.

TCR beta libraries carry UMIs added by 5'RACE template switching. With the 5' RACE reads reprocessed, TCRdb shows one record per CDR3 protein and no DNA. This specimen shows some 150,000 distinct CDR3 sequences; the ten leading clones hold roughly an eighth. Sequencing used blood T cells: a sorted CD56 or NKG2C T cell subset, CD4+ or CD8+ T cells, or bulk PBMC T cells (not recorded which). The chain has TRBV3-1 and TRBJ2-1. This receptor was identified in a man between 18 and 35 years old in good health. The CDR3 here is CASSPLVTSLGNEQFF.